The clone carrying this T cell receptor beta chain was found a few times. Antigen specificity is unknown. The data stem from a study of beta chain features in type 1 diabetes. Every single donor gave one heparinised blood draw, and these averaged approximately 100 mL. Findings and caveats of the study: The study found moderately but significantly shorter TCRB CDR3s in all four CD4+ subsets of Type 1 diabetes patients.

Germline V gives CDR1 SEHNR, CDR2 FQNEAQ (reference sequence). The CDR3 is 15 amino acids. V was trimmed by 1 base and J by 2 bases, leaving 11 bases between them. Every isolated RNA sample was fully reverse transcribed, so sequencing captured expressed TCRB transcripts. Assay: immunoSEQ multiplex PCR; the TCRdb copy retains only in-frame clones and omits some. The data hold 100,000 to 150,000 clones, with around 15% observed a single time. The sample was central memory CD4+ T cells from blood. The receptor's source is a man aged 18 to 30 with type 1 diabetes. V is TRBV7-9 and J is TRBJ2-5; no firm D call. DNA of the CDR3: TGTGCCAGCAGCTTAGTCGGTACCTTACAAGAGACCCAGTACTTC. Protein: CASSLVGTLQETQYF.